The 3 T cell receptor beta chains reported below all come from one sample, sequenced in a study of T cell repertoires in cytomegalovirus infection. TCRdb fed the reads into MiXCR, producing one record per CDR3 protein. The data hold roughly 280,000 distinct CDR3 sequences, with 9.1% observed a single time. The sequenced sample consisted of PBMCs. Receptors originate from a human donor in good health (CMV status not recorded). Some clones in this sample may be carry-over from other donors' samples.

In this sample, this clonotype turned up many times. The chain is built from TRBV6-5 and TRBJ1-5, with 10 bases fitting TRBD1. Per germline, CDR1 MNHEY and CDR2 SVGAGI. CDR3 length equals 16 residues. Trimming took 6 bases from V and 2 from J; bases not matched to a gene: 7. This CDR3 reads CASRRQGAQRNQPQHF. DNA for the CDR3: TGTGCCAGCAGACGACAGGGGGCGCAACGCAATCAGCCCCAGCATTTT.

This clonotype was seen a few times. The chain combines TRBV2 with TRBJ1-5; D is unclear. The CDR3 covers 14 residues. The V end was cut by 4 bases, the J end by 0 bases, with 7 bases between. CDR1 and CDR2 from the germline V gene are SNHLY and FYNNEI. CDR3 bases: TGTGCCAGCAGTGGTGACGGTAGCAATCAGCCCCAGCATTTT. Translation: CASSGDGSNQPQHF.

The chain carries TRBV20-1 and TRBJ1-5, with no clear D. The CDR3 is 14 amino acids. Germline lookup yields CDR1 DFQATT and CDR2 SNEGSKA (reference sequence). Between the trimmed V and J ends, which lost 4 bases and 6 bases, there was a span of 16 bases. CDR3 DNA: TGCAGTGCTATACAACCCGTCGGCGGTCAGCCCCAGCATTTT. Residues: CSAIQPVGGQPQHF.